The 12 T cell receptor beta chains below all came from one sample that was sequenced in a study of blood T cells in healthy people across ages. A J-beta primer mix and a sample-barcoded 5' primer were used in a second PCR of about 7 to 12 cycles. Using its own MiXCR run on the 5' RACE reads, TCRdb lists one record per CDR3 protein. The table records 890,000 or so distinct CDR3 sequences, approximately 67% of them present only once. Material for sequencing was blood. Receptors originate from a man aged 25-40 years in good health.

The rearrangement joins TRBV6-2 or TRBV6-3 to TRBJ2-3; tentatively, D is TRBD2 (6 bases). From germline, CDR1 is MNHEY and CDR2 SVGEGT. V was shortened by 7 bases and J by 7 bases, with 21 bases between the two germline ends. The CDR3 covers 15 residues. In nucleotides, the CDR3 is TGTGCCAGCACGGACTATTTGAGTGGATTAAATACGCAGTATTTT. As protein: CASTDYLSGLNTQYF.

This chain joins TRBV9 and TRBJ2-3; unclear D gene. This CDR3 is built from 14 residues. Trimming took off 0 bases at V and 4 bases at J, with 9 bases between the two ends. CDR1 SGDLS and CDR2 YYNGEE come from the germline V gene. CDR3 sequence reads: CASSVDLGPDTQYF. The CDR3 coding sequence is TGTGCCAGCAGCGTAGATTTGGGCCCAGATACGCAGTATTTT. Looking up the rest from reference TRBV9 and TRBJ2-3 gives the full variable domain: DSGVTQTPKHLITATGQRVTLRCSPRSGDLSVYWYQQSLDQGLQFLIQYYNGEERAKGNILERFSAQQFPDLHSELNLSSLELGDSALYFCASSVDLGPDTQYFGPGTRLTVL.

CDR3 nucleotides: TGCGCCAGCAGCCAAGATTTTGATCAGCCCCAGCATTTT. Translated: CASSQDFDQPQHF. The chain carries TRBV4-3 and TRBJ1-5; the D is unclear. The CDR3 contains 13 residues. Germline CDR1 is LGHNA and CDR2 is YSLEER. Trimming shortened V by 0 bases and J by 5 bases, and 5 bases separated the two germline ends.

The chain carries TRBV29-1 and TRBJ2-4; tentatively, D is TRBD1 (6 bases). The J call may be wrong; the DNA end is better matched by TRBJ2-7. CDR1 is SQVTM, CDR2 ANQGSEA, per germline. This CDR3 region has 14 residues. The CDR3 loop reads CSVQDRQRAYEQYF. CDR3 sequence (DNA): TGCAGCGTACAAGACAGGCAACGGGCCTACGAGCAGTACTTC.

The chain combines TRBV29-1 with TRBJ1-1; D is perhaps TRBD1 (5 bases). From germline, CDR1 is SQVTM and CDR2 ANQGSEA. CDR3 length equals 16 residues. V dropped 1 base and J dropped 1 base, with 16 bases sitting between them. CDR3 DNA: TGCAGCGTTGAAGGGGCGGGCCCCGGGGGGAACACTGAAGCTTTCTTT. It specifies CSVEGAGPGGNTEAFF.

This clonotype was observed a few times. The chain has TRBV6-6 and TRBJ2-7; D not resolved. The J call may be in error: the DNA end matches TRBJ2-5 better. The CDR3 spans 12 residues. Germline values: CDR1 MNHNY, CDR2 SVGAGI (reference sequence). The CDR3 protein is CASSLPMGTQYF. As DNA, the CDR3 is TGTGCCAGCAGTCTACCGATGGGGACCCAGTACTTC.

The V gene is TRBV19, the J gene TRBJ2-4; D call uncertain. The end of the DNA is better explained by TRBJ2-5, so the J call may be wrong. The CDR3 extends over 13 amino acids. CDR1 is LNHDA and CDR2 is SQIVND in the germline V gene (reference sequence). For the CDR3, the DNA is TGTGCCAGTAGTGCGTCCTCTCCGGAGACCCAGTACTTC. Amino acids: CASSASSPETQYF.

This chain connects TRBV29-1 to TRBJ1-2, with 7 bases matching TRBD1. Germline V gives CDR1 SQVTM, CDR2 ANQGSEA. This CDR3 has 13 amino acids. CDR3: CSPMVGGQCGYTF. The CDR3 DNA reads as TGCAGTCCCATGGTAGGGGGCCAATGTGGCTACACCTTC. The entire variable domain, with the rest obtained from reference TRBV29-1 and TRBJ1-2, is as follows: SAVISQKPSRDICQRGTSLTIQCQVDSQVTMMFWYRQQPGQSLTLIATANQGSEATYESGFVIDKFPISRPNLTFSTLTVSNMSPEDSSIYLCSPMVGGQCGYTFGSGTRLTVV.

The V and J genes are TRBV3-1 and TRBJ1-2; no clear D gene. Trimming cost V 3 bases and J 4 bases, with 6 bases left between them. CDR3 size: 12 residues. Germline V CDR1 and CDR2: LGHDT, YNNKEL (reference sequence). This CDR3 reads CASSQQIYGYTF. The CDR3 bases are TGTGCCAGCAGCCAGCAAATCTATGGCTACACCTTC.

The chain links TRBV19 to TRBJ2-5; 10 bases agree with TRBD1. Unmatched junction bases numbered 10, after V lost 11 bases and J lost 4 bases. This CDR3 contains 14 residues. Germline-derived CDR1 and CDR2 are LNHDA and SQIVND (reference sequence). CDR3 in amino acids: CAGQGQGGRETQYF. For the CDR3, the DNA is TGTGCCGGCCAAGGACAGGGGGGAAGAGAGACCCAGTACTTC.

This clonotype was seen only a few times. CDR3 in DNA: TGTGCCAGCAAAAAGGGGCAGGGGAGAAAAGGCTACACCTTC. Encoded protein: CASKKGQGRKGYTF. The rearrangement uses TRBV12-3 or TRBV12-4 and TRBJ1-2; tentatively, D is TRBD1 (6 bases). Trimming removed 7 bases from V and 8 bases from J, with 20 bases in between. The CDR3 spans 14 residues.

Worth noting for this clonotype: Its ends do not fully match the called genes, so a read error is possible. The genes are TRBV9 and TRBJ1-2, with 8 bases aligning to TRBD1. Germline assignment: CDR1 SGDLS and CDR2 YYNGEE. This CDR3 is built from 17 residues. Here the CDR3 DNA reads TGCGCCAGCAGCGTAGGGACAGGTGTTCTACCTAACTATGGCTACACCTTC. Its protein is CASSVGTGVLPNYGYTF.